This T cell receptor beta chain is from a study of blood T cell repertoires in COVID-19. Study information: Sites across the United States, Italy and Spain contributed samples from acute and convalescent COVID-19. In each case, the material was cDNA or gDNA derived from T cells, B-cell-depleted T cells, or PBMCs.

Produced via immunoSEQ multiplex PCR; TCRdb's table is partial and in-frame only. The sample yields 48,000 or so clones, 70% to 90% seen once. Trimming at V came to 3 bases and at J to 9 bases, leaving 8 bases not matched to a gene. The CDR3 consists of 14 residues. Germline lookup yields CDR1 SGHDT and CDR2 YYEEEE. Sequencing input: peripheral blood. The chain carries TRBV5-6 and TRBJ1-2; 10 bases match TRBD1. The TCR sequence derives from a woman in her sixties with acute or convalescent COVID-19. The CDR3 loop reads CASSSPDRGSRYTF. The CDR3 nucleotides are TGTGCCAGCAGCTCCCCGGACAGGGGGTCTCGCTACACCTTC.